This T cell receptor beta chain was captured by sequencing in a study of blood T cell repertoires in COVID-19. Study in general: Acute and convalescent COVID-19 samples came from the United States, Italy and Spain.

The V gene end was trimmed by 0 bases and the J gene end by 4 bases; junction bases not matched to a gene: 9. The CDR3 has 17 amino acids. Germline V gene lookup returns CDR1 LNHNV and CDR2 YYDKDF (reference sequence). This clone was observed once. TCRdb's table, derived via immunoSEQ multiplex PCR, lists solely in-frame clones and lacks some. The sample lists about 33,000 clones, 85% occurring once. The chain links TRBV15 to TRBJ2-3, with 8 positions matching TRBD1. The TCR sequence derives from an elderly man with active COVID-19. Sequencing was done on a sample of peripheral blood. DNA of the CDR3: TGTGCCACCAGCAGAGATCGAGCGGCAGGGGGCTCAGATACGCAGTATTTT. Translated: CATSRDRAAGGSDTQYF.